The clone carrying this T cell receptor beta chain was seen a few times. The antigen is not known. The CDR3 consists of 14 residues. V was cut by 1 base and J by 1 base, with 7 bases left in between. Germline CDR1 and CDR2: MNHNS and SASEGT. Incorporated into the TCR beta cDNA libraries were unique molecular identifiers, which served to reduce PCR and sequencing biases. One entry per CDR3 protein, called by TCRdb with MiXCR from the PCR reads. The repertoire holds 750,000 to 950,000 distinct CDR3 sequences, with roughly 50% as singletons. The data originate from a study of post-analysis software for immune sequencing data. Findings and caveats of the study: The study found TRBV5-6, TRBV5-1 and TRBV20-1 among five or six TRBV segments more frequent in patients than controls. Compared with controls, patients showed significantly lower normalized Chao1 diversity.

This sequence originates from a girl between 10 and 17 years old with multiple sclerosis. The rearrangement uses TRBV6-1 and TRBJ1-2; the D is unclear. The sequencing input was blood. DNA for the CDR3: TGTGCCAGCAGTGAAGAAGGGAGTAACTATGGCTACACCTTC. This gives the protein CASSEEGSNYGYTF.